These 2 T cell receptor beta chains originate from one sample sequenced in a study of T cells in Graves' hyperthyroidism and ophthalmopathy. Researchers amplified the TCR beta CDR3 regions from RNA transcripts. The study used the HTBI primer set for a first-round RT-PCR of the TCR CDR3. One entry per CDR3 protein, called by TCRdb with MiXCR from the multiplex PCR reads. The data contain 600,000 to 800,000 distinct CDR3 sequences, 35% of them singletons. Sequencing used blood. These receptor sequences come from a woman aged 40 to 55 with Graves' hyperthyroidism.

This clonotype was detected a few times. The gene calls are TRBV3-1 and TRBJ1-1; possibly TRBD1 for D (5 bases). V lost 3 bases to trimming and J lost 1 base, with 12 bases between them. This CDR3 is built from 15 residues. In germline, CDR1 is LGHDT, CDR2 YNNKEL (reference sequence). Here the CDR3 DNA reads TGTGCCAGCAGCCATGCAGGGATGGAGAACACTGAAGCTTTCTTT. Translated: CASSHAGMENTEAFF.

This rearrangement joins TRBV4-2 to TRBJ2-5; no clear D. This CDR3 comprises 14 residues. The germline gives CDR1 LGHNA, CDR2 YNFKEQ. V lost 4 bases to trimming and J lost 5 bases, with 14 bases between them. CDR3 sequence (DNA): TGTGCCAGCAGCCCCCCGTTGAAGGGCGAGACCCAGTACTTC. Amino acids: CASSPPLKGETQYF.